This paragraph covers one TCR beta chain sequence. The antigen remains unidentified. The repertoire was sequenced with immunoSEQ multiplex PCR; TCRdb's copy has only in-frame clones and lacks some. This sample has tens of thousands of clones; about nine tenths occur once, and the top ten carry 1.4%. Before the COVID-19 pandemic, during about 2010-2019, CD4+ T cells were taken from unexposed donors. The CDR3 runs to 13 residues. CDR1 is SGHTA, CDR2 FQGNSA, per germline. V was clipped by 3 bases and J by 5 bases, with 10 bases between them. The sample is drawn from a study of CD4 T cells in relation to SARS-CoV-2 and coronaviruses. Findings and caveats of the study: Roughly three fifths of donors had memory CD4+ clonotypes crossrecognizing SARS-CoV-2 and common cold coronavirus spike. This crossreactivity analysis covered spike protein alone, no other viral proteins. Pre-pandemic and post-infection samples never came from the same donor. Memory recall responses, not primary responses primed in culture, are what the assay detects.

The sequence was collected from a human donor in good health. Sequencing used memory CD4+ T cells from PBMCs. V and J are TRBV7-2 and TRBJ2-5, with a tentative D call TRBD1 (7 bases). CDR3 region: CASSFPGGETQYF. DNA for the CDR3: TGTGCCAGCAGCTTTCCAGGGGGGGAGACCCAGTACTTC.